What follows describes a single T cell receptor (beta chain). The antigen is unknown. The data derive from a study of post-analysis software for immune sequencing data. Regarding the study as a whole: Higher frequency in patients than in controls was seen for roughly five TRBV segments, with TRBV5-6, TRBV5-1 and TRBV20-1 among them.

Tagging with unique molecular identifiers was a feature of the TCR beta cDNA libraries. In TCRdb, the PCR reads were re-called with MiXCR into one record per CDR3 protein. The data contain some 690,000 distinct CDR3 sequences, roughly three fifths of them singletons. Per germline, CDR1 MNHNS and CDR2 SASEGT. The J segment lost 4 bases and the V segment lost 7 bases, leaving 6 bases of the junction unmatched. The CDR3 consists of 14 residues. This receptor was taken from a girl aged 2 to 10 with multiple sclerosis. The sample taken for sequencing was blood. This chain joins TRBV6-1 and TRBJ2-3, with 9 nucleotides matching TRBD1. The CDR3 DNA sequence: TGTGCCAGCACAATAACAGGGGGCGCAGATACGCAGTATTTT. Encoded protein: CASTITGGADTQYF.